This T cell receptor (beta chain) was identified in a study of blood T cell repertoires in COVID-19. Study as a whole: The United States, Italy and Spain were the sources of the acute and convalescent COVID-19 samples. The analysed material was cDNA or gDNA that came from T cells, B-cell-depleted T cells, or PBMCs.

V shed 7 bases and J shed 3 bases, with 10 bases lying between them. The CDR3 extends over 13 amino acids. Germline V CDR1 and CDR2: SGHRS, YFSETQ. Source study methods: By means of reference gene primer amplification, nucleated cell counts were estimated. This table comes from immunoSEQ multiplex PCR, and its TCRdb copy is limited to in-frame clones, with some not included. V, J and clone size derive from that table, while D and trimming were established from the DNA sequence. The sample consists of roughly 100,000 clones, around 81% of them appearing once. The Seattle patients, enrolled during active infection, were followed longitudinally.

The specimen sequenced was peripheral blood. This receptor was identified in an older man with COVID-19, enrolled during active disease. The chain is built from TRBV5-1 and TRBJ1-4; a possible D gene is TRBD1 (5 bases). The CDR3 nucleotides are TGCGCCAGCGCCGTAGGGGCTAATGAAAAACTGTTTTTT. It translates to CASAVGANEKLFF.